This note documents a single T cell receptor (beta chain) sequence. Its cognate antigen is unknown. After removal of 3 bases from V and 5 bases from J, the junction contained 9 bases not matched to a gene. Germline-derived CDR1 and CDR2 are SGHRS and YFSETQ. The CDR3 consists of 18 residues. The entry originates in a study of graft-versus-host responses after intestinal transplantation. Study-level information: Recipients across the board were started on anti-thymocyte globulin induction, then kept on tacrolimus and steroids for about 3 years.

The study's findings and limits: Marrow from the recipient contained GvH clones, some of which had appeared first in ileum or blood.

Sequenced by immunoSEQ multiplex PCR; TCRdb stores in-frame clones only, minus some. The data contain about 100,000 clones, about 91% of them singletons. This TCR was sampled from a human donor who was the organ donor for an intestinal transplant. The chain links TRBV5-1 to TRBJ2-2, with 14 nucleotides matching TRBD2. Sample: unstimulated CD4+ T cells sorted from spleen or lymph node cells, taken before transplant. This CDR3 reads CASSSPTSGGARTGELFF. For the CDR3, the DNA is TGCGCCAGCAGCTCACCGACTAGCGGGGGGGCGAGGACCGGGGAGCTGTTTTTT. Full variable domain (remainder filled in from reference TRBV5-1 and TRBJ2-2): KAGVTQTPRYLIKTRGQQVTLSCSPISGHRSVSWYQQTPGQGLQFLFEYFSETQRNKGNFPGRFSGRQFSNSRSEMNVSTLELGDSALYLCASSSPTSGGARTGELFFGEGSRLTVL.